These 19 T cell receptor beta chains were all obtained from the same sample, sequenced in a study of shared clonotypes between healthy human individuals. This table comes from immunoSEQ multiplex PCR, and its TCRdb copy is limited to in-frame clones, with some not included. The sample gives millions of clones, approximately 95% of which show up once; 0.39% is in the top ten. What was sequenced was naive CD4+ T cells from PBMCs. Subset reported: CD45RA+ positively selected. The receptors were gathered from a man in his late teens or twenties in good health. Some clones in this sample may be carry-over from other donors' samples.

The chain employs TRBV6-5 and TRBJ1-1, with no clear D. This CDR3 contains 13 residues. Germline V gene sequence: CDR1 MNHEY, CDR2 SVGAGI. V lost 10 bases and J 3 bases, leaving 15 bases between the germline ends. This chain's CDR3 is CATQVQAYTEAFF. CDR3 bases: TGTGCCACCCAGGTGCAGGCATACACTGAAGCTTTCTTT.

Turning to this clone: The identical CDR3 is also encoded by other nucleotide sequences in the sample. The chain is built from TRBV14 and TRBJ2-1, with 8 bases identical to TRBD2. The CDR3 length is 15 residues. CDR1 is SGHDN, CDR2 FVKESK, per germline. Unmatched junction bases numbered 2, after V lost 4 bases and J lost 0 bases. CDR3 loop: CASSRLAGSYNEQFF. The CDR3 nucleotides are TGTGCCAGCAGCCGTCTAGCGGGCTCCTACAATGAGCAGTTCTTC. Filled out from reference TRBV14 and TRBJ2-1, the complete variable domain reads EAGVTQFPSHSVIEKGQTVTLRCDPISGHDNLYWYRRVMGKEIKFLLHFVKESKQDESGMPNNRFLAERTGGTYSTLKVQPAELEDSGVYFCASSRLAGSYNEQFFGPGTRLTVL.

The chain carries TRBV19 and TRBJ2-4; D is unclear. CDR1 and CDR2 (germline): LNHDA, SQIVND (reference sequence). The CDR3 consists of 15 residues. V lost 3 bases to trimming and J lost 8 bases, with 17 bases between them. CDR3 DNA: TGTGCCAGTAGTATTAAAGGCAGCCTAGGGCACATTCAGTACTTC. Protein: CASSIKGSLGHIQYF.

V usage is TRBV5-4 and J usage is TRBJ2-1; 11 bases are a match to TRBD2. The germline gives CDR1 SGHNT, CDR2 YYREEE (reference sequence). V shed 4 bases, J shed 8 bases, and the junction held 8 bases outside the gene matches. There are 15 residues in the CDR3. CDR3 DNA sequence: TGTGCCAGCAGCGTCCCACTAGCGGGAGTCGATGAGCAGTTCTTC. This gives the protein CASSVPLAGVDEQFF. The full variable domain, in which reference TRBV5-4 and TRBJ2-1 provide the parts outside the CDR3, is ETGVTQSPTHLIKTRGQQVTLRCSSQSGHNTVSWYQQALGQGPQFIFQYYREEENGRGNFPPRFSGLQFPNYSSELNVNALELDDSALYLCASSVPLAGVDEQFFGPGTRLTVL.

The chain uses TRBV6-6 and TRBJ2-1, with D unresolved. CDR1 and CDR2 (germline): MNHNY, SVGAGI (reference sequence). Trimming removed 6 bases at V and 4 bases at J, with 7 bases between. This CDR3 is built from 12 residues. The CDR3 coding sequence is TGTGCCAGCAGCATTATATACAATGAGCAGTTCTTC. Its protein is CASSIIYNEQFF.

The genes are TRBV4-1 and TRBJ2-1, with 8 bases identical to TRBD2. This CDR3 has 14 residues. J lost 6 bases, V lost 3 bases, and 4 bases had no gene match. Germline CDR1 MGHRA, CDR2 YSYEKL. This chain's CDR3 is CASSHPGGGNEQFF. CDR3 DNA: TGCGCCAGCAGCCATCCGGGGGGGGGCAATGAGCAGTTCTTC.

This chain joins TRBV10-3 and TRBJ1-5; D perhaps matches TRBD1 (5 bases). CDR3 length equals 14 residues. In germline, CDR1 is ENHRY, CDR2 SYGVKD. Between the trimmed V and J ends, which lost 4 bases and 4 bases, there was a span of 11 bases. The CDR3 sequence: CAISVIQENQPQHF. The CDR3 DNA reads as TGTGCCATCAGTGTCATACAGGAAAATCAGCCCCAGCATTTT.

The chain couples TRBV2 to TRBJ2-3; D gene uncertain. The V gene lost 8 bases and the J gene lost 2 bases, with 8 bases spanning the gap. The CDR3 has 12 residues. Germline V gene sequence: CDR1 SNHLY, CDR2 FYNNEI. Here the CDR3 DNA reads TGTGCCAGCGCCGTCGTCACAGATACGCAGTATTTT. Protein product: CASAVVTDTQYF.

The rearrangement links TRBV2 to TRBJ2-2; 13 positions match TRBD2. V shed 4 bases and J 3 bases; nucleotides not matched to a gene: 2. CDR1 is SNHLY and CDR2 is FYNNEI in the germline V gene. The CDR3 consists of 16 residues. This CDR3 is CASSGLAGGYTGELFF. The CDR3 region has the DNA TGTGCCAGCAGTGGACTAGCGGGAGGATACACCGGGGAGCTGTTTTTT.

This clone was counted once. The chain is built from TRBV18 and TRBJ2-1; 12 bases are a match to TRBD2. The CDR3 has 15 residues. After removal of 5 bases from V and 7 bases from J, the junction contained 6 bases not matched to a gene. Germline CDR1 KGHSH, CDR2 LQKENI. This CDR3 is CASSETSGSYNEQFF. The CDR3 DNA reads TGTGCCAGCTCAGAGACTAGCGGGAGCTATAATGAGCAGTTCTTC.

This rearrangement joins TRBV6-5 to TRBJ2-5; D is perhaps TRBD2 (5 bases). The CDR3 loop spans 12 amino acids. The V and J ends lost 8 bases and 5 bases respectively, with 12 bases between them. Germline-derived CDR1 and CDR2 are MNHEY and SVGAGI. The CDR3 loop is CASRESGETQYF. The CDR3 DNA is TGTGCCAGCCGTGAATCGGGGGAGACCCAGTACTTC.

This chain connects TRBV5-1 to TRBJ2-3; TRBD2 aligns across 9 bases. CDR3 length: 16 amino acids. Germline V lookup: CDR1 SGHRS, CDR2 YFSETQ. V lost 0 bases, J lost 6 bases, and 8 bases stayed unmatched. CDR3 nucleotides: TGCGCCAGCAGCTTGGGGTCTAGCGGGATGTCGGATACGCAGTATTTT. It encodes CASSLGSSGMSDTQYF.

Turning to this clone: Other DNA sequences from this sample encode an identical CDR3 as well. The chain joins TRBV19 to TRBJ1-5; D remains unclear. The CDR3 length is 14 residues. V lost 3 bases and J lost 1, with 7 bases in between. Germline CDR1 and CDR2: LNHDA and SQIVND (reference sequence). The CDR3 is CASSIRRSNQPQHF. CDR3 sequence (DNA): TGTGCCAGTAGTATTCGTCGGAGCAATCAGCCCCAGCATTTT.

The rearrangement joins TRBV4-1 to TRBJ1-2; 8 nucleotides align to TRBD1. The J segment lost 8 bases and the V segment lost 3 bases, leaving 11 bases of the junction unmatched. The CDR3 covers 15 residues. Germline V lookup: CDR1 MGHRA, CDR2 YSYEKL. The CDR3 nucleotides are TGCGCCAGCAGCCAGACGACCGGACAGGGACGCGGCTACACCTTC. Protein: CASSQTTGQGRGYTF.

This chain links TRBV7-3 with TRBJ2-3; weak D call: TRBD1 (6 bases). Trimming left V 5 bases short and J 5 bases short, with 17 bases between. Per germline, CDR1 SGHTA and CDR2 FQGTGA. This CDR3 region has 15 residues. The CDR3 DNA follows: TGTGCCAGCAGCCGATCAGGGGTAGCGAGAGATACGCAGTATTTT. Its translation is CASSRSGVARDTQYF. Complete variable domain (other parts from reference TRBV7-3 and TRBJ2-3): GAGVSQTPSNKVTEKGKYVELRCDPISGHTALYWYRQSLGQGPEFLIYFQGTGAADDSGLPNDRFFAVRPEGSVSTLKIQRTERGDSAVYLCASSRSGVARDTQYFGPGTRLTVL.

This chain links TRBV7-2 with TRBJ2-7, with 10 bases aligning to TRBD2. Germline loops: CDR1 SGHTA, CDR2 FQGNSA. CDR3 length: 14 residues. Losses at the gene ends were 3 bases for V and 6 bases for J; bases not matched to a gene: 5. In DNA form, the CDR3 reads TGTGCCAGCAGCTTTCGAGCGGGAGGGGGCGAGCAGTACTTC. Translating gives CASSFRAGGGEQYF.

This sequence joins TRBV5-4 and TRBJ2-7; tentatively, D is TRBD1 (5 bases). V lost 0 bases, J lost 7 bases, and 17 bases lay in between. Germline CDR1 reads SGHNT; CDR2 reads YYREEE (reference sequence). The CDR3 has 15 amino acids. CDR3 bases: TGTGCCAGCAGCTTGGAGTCAGTAGCCTCAGGGGAGCAGTACTTC. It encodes CASSLESVASGEQYF. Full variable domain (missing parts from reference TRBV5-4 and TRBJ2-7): ETGVTQSPTHLIKTRGQQVTLRCSSQSGHNTVSWYQQALGQGPQFIFQYYREEENGRGNFPPRFSGLQFPNYSSELNVNALELDDSALYLCASSLESVASGEQYFGPGTRLTVT.

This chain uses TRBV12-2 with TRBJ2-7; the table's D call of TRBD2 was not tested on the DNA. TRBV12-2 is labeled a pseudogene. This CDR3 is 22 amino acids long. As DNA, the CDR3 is TGTGCAAGTCGCTCATCCTCACACGAGACTAGCGGGAGGGCGGGAAACTCCTACGAGCAGTACTTC. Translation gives CASRSSSHETSGRAGNSYEQYF.

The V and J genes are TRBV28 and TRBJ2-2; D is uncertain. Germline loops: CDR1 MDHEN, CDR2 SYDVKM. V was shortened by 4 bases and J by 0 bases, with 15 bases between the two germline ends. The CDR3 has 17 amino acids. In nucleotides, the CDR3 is TGTGCCAGCAGTTCCCCCAGCGTAGGGTCGAACACCGGGGAGCTGTTTTTT. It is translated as CASSSPSVGSNTGELFF.